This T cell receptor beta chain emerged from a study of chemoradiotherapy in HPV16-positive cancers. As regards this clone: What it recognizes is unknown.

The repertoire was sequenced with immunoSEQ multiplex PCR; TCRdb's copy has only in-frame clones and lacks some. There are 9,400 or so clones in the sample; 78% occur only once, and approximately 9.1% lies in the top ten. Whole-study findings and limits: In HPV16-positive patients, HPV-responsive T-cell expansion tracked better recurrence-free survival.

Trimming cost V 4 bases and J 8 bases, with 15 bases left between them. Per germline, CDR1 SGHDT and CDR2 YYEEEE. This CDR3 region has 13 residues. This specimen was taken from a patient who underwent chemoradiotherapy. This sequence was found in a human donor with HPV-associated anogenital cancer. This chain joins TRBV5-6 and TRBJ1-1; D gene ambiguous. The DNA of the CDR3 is TGTGCCAGCAGCCCGGGAGGGTCTTGGGAAGCTTTCTTT. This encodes CASSPGGSWEAFF. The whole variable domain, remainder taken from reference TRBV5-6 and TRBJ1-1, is DAGVTQSPTHLIKTRGQQVTLRCSPKSGHDTVSWYQQALGQGPQFIFQYYEEEERQRGNFPDRFSGHQFPNYSSELNVNALLLGDSALYLCASSPGGSWEAFFGQGTRLTVV.